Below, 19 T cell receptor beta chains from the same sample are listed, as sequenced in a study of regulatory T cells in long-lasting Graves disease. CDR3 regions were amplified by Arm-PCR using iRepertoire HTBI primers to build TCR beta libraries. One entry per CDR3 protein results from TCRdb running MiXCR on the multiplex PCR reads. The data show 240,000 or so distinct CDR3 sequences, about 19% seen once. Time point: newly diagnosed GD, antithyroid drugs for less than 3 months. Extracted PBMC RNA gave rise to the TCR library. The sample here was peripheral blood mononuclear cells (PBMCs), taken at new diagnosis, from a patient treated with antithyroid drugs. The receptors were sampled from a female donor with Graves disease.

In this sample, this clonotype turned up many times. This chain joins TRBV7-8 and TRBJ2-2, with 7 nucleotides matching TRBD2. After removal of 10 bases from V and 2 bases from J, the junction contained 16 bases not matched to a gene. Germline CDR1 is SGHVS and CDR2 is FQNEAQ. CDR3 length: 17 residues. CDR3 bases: TGTGCCACCCATAACACCGGGGGGAACAGAAACACCGGGGAGCTGTTTTTT. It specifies CATHNTGGNRNTGELFF.

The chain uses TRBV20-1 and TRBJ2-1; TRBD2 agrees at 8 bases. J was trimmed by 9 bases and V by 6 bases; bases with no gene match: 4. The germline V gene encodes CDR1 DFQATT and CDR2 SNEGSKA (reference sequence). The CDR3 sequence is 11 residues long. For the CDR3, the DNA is TGCAGTGCCAGCGGGGGTGGTGAGCAGTTCTTC. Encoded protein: CSASGGGEQFF.

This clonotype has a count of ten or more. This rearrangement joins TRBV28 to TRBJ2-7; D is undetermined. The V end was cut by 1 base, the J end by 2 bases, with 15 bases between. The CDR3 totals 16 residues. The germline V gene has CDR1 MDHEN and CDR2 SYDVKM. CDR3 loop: CASSLSTSTNTYEQYF. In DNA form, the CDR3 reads TGTGCCAGCAGTTTATCGACTTCGACAAATACCTACGAGCAGTACTTC.

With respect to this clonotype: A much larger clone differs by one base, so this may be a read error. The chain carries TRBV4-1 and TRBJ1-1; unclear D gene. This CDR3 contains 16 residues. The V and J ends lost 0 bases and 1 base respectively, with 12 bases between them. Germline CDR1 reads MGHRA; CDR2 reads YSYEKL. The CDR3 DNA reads TGCGCCAGCAGCCAAGATCGGGCCAACAGGAACACTGAAGCTTTCTTT. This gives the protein CASSQDRANRNTEAFF.

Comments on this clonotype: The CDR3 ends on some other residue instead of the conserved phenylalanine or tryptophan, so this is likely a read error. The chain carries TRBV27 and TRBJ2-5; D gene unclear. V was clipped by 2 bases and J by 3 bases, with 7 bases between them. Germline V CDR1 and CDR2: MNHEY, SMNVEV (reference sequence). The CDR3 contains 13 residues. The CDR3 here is CASSLNPKETQYL. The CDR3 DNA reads TGTGCCAGCAGTTTAAACCCCAAAGAGACCCAGTACCTC.

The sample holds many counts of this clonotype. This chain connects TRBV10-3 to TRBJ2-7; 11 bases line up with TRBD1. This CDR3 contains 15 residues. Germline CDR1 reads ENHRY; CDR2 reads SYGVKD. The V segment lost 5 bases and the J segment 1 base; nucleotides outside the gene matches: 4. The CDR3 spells CAISRTGGLSYEQYF. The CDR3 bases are TGTGCCATCAGTCGGACAGGGGGCCTATCCTACGAGCAGTACTTC.

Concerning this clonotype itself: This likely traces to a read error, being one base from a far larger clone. CDR3 amino acids: CASSRANQGYNEQFF. The CDR3 coding sequence is TGTGCCAGCTCCCGGGCAAACCAGGGGTACAATGAGCAGTTCTTC. This rearrangement joins TRBV7-9 to TRBJ2-3, with D perhaps matching TRBD1 (6 bases). The J call may be incorrect, as the DNA end agrees better with TRBJ2-1. This CDR3 is 15 amino acids long. CDR1 is SEHNR, CDR2 FQNEAQ, per germline (reference sequence).

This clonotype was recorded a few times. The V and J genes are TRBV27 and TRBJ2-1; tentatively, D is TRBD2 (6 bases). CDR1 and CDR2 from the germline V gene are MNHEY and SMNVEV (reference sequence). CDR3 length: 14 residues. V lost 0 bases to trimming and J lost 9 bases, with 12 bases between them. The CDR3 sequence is CASSLSWDFVEQFF. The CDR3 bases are TGTGCCAGCAGTTTATCGTGGGACTTCGTTGAGCAGTTCTTC.

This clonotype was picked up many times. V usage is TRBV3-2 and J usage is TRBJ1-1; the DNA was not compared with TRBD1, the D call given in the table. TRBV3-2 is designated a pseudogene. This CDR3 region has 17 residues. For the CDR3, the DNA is TGTGCCAGCAGCCATGAAGCAACAGGGGGCCTTAACACTGAAGCTTTCTTT. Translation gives CASSHEATGGLNTEAFF.

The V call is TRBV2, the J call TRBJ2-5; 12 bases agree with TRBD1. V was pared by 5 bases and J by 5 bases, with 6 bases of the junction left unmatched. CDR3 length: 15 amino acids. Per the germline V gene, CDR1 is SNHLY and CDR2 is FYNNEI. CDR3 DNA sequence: TGTGCCAGCAGTTATGGGACAGGGGGCGGGGAGACCCAGTACTTC. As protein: CASSYGTGGGETQYF.

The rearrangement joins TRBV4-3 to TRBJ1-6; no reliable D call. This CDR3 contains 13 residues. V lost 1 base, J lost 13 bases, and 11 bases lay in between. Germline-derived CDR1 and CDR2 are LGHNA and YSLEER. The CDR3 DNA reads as TGCGCCAGCAGCCAAGTAGAATTGTCTCCCCTCCACTTT. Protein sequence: CASSQVELSPLHF.

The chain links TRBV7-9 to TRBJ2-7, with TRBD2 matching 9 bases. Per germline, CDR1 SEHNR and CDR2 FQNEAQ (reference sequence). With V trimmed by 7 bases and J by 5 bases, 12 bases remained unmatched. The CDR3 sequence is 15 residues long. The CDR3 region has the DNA TGTGCCAGCAACGCGGGAGGGCTCTTGGGGCACGAGCAGTACTTC. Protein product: CASNAGGLLGHEQYF.

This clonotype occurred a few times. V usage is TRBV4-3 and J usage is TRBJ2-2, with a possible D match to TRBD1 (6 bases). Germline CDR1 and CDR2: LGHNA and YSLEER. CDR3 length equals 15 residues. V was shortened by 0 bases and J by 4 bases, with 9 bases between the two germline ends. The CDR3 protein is CASSQEWGLTGELFF. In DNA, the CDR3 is TGCGCCAGCAGCCAAGAATGGGGGCTCACCGGGGAGCTGTTTTTT.

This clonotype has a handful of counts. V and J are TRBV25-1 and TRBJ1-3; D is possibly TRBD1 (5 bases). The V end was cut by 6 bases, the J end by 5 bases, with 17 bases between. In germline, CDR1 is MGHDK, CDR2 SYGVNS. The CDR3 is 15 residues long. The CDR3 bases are TGTGCCAGCAGCCTTCTCCAGGGAGGGCGAAACACCATATATTTT. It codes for CASSLLQGGRNTIYF.

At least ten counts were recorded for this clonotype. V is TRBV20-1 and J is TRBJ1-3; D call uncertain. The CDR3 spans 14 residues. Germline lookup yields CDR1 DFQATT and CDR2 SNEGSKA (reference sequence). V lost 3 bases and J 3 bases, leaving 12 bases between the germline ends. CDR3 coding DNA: TGCAGTGCTAGTTCGAGACTATATGGAAACACCATATATTTT. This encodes CSASSRLYGNTIYF.

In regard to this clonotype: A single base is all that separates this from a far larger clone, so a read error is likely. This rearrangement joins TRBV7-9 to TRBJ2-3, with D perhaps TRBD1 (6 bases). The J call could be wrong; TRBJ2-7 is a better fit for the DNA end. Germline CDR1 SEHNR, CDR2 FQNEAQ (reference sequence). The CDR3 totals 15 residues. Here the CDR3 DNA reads TGTGCCAGCAGCTTAGTGAGGCAGGGGATCCACGAGCAGTACTTC. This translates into CASSLVRQGIHEQYF.

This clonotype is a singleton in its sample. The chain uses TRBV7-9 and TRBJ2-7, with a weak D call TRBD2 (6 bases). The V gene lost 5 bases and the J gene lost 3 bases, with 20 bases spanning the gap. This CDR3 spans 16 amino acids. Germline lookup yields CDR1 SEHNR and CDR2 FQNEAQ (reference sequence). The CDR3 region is CASSPRGNRLVYEQYF. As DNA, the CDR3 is TGTGCCAGCAGCCCGCGCGGGAACAGATTAGTCTACGAGCAGTACTTC.

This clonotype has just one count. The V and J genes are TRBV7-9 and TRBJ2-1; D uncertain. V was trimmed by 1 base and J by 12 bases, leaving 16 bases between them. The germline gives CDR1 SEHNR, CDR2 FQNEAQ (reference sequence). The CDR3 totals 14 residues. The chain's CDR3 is CASSLDPYAPGQFF. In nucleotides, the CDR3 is TGTGCCAGCAGCTTAGATCCCTACGCACCCGGGCAGTTCTTC.

CDR3: CASSLAGGWKQFF. CDR3 DNA: TGTGCCAGCAGTTTAGCGGGAGGGTGGAAGCAGTTCTTC. The chain employs TRBV12-3 or TRBV12-4 and TRBJ2-1, with TRBD2 identical over 7 bases. The CDR3 spans 13 residues. Unmatched junction bases numbered 4, after V lost 0 bases and J lost 11 bases.